A single TCR beta chain is shown here with its context. Its antigen is undetermined. This specimen comes from a study of cytomegalovirus exposure and HLA in healthy donors. Study results and caveats: In vitro testing confirmed three CMV-associated chains as specific for CMV antigens. A missense variant in DCLRE1C was later tied to TCR beta V- and J-gene trimming.

The PCR contained 60 Vbeta and 13 Jbeta primers. This table comes from immunoSEQ multiplex PCR, and its TCRdb copy is limited to in-frame clones, with some not included. The sample lists approximately 33,000 clones; around half were seen once. The CDR3 covers 12 residues. Trimming stripped 7 bases from V and 9 bases from J, with 10 bases between. Germline V CDR1 and CDR2: MNHEY, SVGAGI. Source material: PBMCs. The V call is TRBV6-5, the J call TRBJ1-6; TRBD1 might be the D (6 bases). The TCR sequence derives from a woman in her 40s in good health and CMV-seropositive. The CDR3 sequence: CASTGGGSPLHF. CDR3 nucleotide sequence: TGTGCCAGCACGGGGGGCGGTTCACCCCTCCACTTT.